This entry describes one T cell receptor (beta chain). Its antigen is not yet known. Per-base quality was not reported, and no clone a single base away is much larger than it. This sample is part of a study of OX40 agonist ivuxolimab in advanced cancers. Notes on the research overall: The costimulatory receptor OX40 (CD134) was targeted by ivuxolimab, a fully human IgG2 agonistic monoclonal antibody. Intravenous ivuxolimab was administered to patients every 2 weeks at six dose levels: 0.01, 0.1, 0.3, 1.5, 3 and 10 mg/kg. Of the 52 patients in dose escalation, around 19 had hepatocellular carcinoma, some 15 had melanoma, 9 had renal cell carcinoma and 9 had head and neck cancer. The dose-escalation cohort was approximately 83% male with a mean age of roughly 62 years, ranging from about 20 to 85. Patients were allowed to have had prior anti-PD-1, anti-PD-L1 or anti-CTLA-4 therapy, and approximately 40% of the dose-escalation patients had previously received checkpoint inhibitors. Partial responses were achieved by three dose-escalation patients, of whom one had hepatocellular carcinoma and two had cutaneous melanoma. The point of sequencing TCRbeta in the periphery was to test whether ivuxolimab changed TCR sequence diversity and drove clonal T-cell expansion. The paper describes the monotherapy dose-escalation part (N of about 50 patients) of the phase I trial of ivuxolimab. Overall study outcomes, separate from this receptor: In the 0.1-3.0 mg/kg groups, partial responders were among the patients with the lowest normalized peripheral clonal expansion, particularly in CD8+ T cells. Low levels of normalized T-cell clonal expansion were also seen in some nonresponding patients. The antigen specificity of the clonally expanded peripheral T cells was not determined. At doses from 0.1 to 3.0 mg/kg, clonal expansion was seen in both CD4+ and CD8+ blood T cells between baseline and week 6. On average, CD8+ T cells showed more expanded clones than CD4+ T cells after ivuxolimab.

Patients with autoimmune disease history or receiving systemic immunosuppression were excluded from the trial. Peripheral blood for TCR sequencing was drawn from every dose cohort at baseline, at cycle 4 day 1 and at cycle 7 day 1. The samples were drawn from a first-in-human, open-label, multicenter phase I dose-escalation trial of ivuxolimab. Adults with locally advanced or metastatic melanoma, renal cell carcinoma, hepatocellular carcinoma or head and neck squamous cell carcinoma were enrolled in the trial. Before TCR sequencing, CD4+ T cells and CD8+ T cells were sorted from peripheral blood as separate populations. The germline V and J ends show losses of 3 bases and 5 bases respectively, and no gene match explains 7 bases of the junction. Counted from cysteine to phenylalanine, this CDR3 has 16 amino acids. Only the CDR3 DNA is retained, 48 bases long and in frame from the first base. Per the germline V gene (reference sequence), LNHDA is the CDR1 and SQIVND is the CDR2.

For sequencing of the TCRbeta CDR3 region, genomic DNA was extracted from the sorted cells. The immunoSEQ Assay was used to sequence the TCRbeta CDR3 regions. TCRdb mirrors the immuneACCESS table, restricted to in-frame sequences. Some clones are absent from its copies; in checked studies, under half trace to an unresolved V gene, and the reason for the others is unknown. Present in this sample are tens of thousands of clones, more than 80% of which were seen just once. The ten largest clones add up to about 32% of the sample. The TCR sequence derives from an adult with an advanced solid tumor such as melanoma, head and neck, liver or kidney cancer. The chain links TRBV19 with TRBJ2-1; 10 central nucleotides agree with TRBD2. Sequencing was performed on CD4+ or CD8+ T cells sorted from blood, taken in a trial of the OX40 agonist ivuxolimab. The DNA is as follows: TGTGCCAGTAGTATTGGCCTAGCGGGAGTGGACAATGAGCAGTTCTTC. Its protein is CASSIGLAGVDNEQFF. Here the CDR3 is joined to the reference TRBV19 and TRBJ2-1 genes, and the full variable domain is: DGGITQSPKYLFRKEGQNVTLSCEQNLNHDAMYWYRQDPGQGLRLIYYSQIVNDFQKGDIAEGYSVSREKKESFPLTVTSAQKNPTAFYLCASSIGLAGVDNEQFFGPGTRLTVL.